This T cell receptor (beta chain) was recovered during a study of T cell changes during pregnancy in multiple sclerosis. Some clones are missing from TCRdb's copy, which holds only in-frame ones; the method was immunoSEQ multiplex PCR. The repertoire holds about 63,000 clones, with approximately 93% as singletons. V was pared by 8 bases and J by 4 bases, with 6 bases between. The CDR3 sequence is 12 residues long. Germline loops: CDR1 MNHEY, CDR2 SMNVEV (reference sequence). The chain employs TRBV27 and TRBJ2-6; no clear D gene. Sequencing used CD8+ T cells from peripheral blood mononuclear cells, obtained in the second trimester of pregnancy. The clonotype was recovered from a female donor with multiple sclerosis, enrolled in a pregnancy study. The CDR3 loop is CASGAGANVLTF. CDR3 bases: TGTGCCAGCGGTGCGGGGGCCAACGTCCTGACTTTC.